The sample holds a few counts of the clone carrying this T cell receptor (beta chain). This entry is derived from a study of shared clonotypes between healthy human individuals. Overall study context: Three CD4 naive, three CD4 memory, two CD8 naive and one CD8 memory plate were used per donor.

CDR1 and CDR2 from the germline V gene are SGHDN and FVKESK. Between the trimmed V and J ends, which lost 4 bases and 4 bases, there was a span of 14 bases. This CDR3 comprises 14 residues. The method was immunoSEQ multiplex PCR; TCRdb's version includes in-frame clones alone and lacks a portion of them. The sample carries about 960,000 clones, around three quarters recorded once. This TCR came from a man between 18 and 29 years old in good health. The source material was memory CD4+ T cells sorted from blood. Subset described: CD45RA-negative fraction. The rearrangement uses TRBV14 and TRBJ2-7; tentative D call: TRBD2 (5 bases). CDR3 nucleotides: TGTGCCAGCAGCCCACTAGGGATCGGGTACGAGCAGTACTTC. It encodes CASSPLGIGYEQYF.